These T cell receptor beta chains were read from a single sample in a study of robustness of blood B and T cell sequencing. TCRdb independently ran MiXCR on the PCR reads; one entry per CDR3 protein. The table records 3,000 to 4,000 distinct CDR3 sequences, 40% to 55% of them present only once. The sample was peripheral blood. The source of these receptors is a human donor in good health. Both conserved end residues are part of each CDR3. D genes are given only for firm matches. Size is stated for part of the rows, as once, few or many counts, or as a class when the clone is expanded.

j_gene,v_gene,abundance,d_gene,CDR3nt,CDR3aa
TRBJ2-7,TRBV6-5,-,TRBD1,TGTGCCAGCAGTTACTATAACAGGGGAGAGTACGAGCAGTACTTC,CASSYYNRGEYEQYF
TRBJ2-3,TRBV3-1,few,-,TGTGCCAGCAGCCAAGGAAACAGGGACCTCACAGATACGCAGTATTTT,CASSQGNRDLTDTQYF
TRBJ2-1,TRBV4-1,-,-,TGCGCCAGCAGCCCCTTGGGCAATGAGCAGTTCTTC,CASSPLGNEQFF
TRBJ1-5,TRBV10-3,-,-,TGTGCCATCAGTGCTAGCAATCAGCCCCAGCATTTT,CAISASNQPQHF
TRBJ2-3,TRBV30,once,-,TGTGCCTGGTCTCTCCTAAGGGGGTACACAGATACGCAGTATTTT,CAWSLLRGYTDTQYF
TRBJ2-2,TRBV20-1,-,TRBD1,TGCAGTGCTAGCCCCGGGACAGGGGCGAACACCGGGGAGCTGTTTTTT,CSASPGTGANTGELFF
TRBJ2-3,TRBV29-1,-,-,TGCAGCGCCGTTGGCGGGGGCACAGATACGCAGTATTTT,CSAVGGGTDTQYF
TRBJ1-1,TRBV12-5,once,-,TGTGCTAGTGGCCCCCCCCGGGGTATGAACACTGAAGCTTTCTTT,CASGPPRGMNTEAFF
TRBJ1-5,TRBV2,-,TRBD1,TGTGCCAGCAGTGCCGGAGACAGGGGGCAGCCCCAGCATTTT,CASSAGDRGQPQHF
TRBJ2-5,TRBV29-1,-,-,TGCAGCGTTGGTGAGGGGGAGACCCAGTACTTC,CSVGEGETQYF
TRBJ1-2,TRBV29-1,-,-,TGCAGCGTGGACCGCAACAGGGCTGTCTATGGCTACACCTTC,CSVDRNRAVYGYTF
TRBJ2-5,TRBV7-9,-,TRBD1,TGTGCCAGCAGCCTACCGGGACAGGGGCCGGAGACCCAGTACTTC,CASSLPGQGPETQYF
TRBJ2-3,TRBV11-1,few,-,TGTGCCAGCAGCCCTGGTGGGGGGGGCGCAGATACGCAGTATTTT,CASSPGGGGADTQYF
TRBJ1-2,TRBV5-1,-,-,TGCGCCAGCAGCCCATCCCCCTTGGGGAGGTCGTACTATGGCTACACCTTC,CASSPSPLGRSYYGYTF
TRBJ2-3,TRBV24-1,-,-,TGTGCCACCGTTCATAAGTGTCGCACAGATACGCAGTATTTT,CATVHKCRTDTQYF
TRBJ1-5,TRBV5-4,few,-,TGTGCCAGCAGCTTGCAGGGATATAGCAATCAGCCCCAGCATTTT,CASSLQGYSNQPQHF
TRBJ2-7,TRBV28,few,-,TGTGCCAGCAGTTCCGCCGGGACCCTGGGGTCCGAGCAGTACTTC,CASSSAGTLGSEQYF
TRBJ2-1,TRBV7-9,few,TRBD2,TGTGCCAGCAGCCCCCCTAGCGGGACTTACAATGAGCAGTTCTTC,CASSPPSGTYNEQFF
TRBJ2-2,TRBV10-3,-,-,TGTGCCATCCGGGACCTACATAATCTGAACACCGGGGAGCTGTTTTTT,CAIRDLHNLNTGELFF
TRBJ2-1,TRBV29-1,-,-,TGCAGCGTTATCAGGACACCTACCTACAATGAGCAGTTCTTC,CSVIRTPTYNEQFF
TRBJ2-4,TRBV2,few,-,TGTGCCAGCAGTGAGGTGCTAGCCAAAAACATTCAGTACTTC,CASSEVLAKNIQYF
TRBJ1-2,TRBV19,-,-,TGTGCCAGTAGTATGGAGGCAGTTTATGGCTACACCTTC,CASSMEAVYGYTF
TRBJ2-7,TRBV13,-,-,TGTGCCAGCAGCCCCCCAGGGGCCGACGAGCAGTACTTC,CASSPPGADEQYF